The rows below give T cell receptor beta chains drawn from one sample of a study of blood T cell repertoires in COVID-19. Some clones are missing from TCRdb's copy, which holds only in-frame ones; the method was immunoSEQ multiplex PCR. Among about 280,000 clones listed, around nine tenths were seen once. The specimen was peripheral blood. These receptors all stem from a woman between 65 and 79 years old with COVID-19, enrolled during active disease. The CDR3 runs from the conserved cysteine through the conserved F or W.

>18|TRBJ1-2|TRBV11-2
CASSLVWARQVANYGYTF
>15|TRBJ1-1|TRBV5-1
CASSLAFREVTEAFF
>14|TRBJ2-7|TRBV5-1
CASSLLDSSYEQYF
>14|TRBJ1-2|TRBV28
CASAGTGGFGGYTF
>13|TRBJ1-2|TRBV7-2
CASSSGGFHGYTF
>16|TRBJ2-2|TRBV28
CASSPLRAGEAGELFF
>13|TRBJ1-2|TRBV5-1
CASSLAIGDGYTF
>14|TRBJ2-5|TRBV7-2
CASSLGVHAETQYF
>13|TRBJ1-2|TRBV10-2
CASSENTDYGYTF
>15|TRBJ1-2|TRBV21-1
CASSKAREGGEGYTF
>14|TRBJ2-7|TRBV2
CASSKTGISYEQYF
>13|TRBJ1-5|TRBV12-3/TRBV12-4
CASTIGGYQPQHF
>13|TRBJ1-1|TRBV2
CASSVSRPPEAFF
>14|TRBJ1-2|TRBV5-1
CASTVDRANYGYTF
>15|TRBJ1-1|TRBV5-1
CASSLASGENTEAFF
>12|TRBJ1-5|TRBV19
CASSRGDQPQHF
>18|TRBJ2-1|TRBV5-1
CASSLGLAGGLRLNEQFF
>14|TRBJ2-2|TRBV6-5
CASLGTGGTGELFF
>13|TRBJ2-7|TRBV5-1
CASSLGPGNEQYF
>14|TRBJ1-1|TRBV5-6
CASSLGTGVLEAFF
>13|TRBJ2-7|TRBV6-2/TRBV6-3
CASSYSSFYEQYF
>14|TRBJ1-1|TRBV28
CASSSGGHLTEAFF
>14|TRBJ1-5|TRBV27
CASSRTGDNQPQHF
>12|TRBJ1-1|TRBV7-2
CASSFVSVEAFF
>13|TRBJ2-2|TRBV30
CAWTSVNTGELFF
>15|TRBJ1-5|TRBV2
CASVEQGNSNQPQHF
>18|TRBJ2-2|TRBV21-1
CASSKRDSGASNTGELFF
>15|TRBJ2-1|TRBV9
CASSVDRAPHHEQFF
>15|TRBJ1-2|TRBV30
CAWSAPRDRVYGYTF
>18|TRBJ2-2|TRBV9
CASSVAGTSGPRTGELFF
>15|TRBJ1-2|TRBV6-2/TRBV6-3
CASSISDGGYGGYTF
>14|TRBJ2-7|TRBV4-3
CASSHGESSYEQYF
>17|TRBJ1-1|TRBV18
CASSPPIGGRENTEAFF
>13|TRBJ1-6|TRBV2
CASGPGQGSPLHF
>14|TRBJ1-6|TRBV7-2
CASSPGALNSPLHF
>13|TRBJ2-5|TRBV18
CASSPRQGETQYF
>14|TRBJ1-1|TRBV7-2
CASSPDRGRTEAFF
>12|TRBJ1-6|TRBV10-1
CASSEGDSPLHF
>14|TRBJ2-3|TRBV5-1
CASSSQGPPDTQYF
>17|TRBJ1-2|TRBV3-1/TRBV3-2
CASSQVRDRWHRYGYTF